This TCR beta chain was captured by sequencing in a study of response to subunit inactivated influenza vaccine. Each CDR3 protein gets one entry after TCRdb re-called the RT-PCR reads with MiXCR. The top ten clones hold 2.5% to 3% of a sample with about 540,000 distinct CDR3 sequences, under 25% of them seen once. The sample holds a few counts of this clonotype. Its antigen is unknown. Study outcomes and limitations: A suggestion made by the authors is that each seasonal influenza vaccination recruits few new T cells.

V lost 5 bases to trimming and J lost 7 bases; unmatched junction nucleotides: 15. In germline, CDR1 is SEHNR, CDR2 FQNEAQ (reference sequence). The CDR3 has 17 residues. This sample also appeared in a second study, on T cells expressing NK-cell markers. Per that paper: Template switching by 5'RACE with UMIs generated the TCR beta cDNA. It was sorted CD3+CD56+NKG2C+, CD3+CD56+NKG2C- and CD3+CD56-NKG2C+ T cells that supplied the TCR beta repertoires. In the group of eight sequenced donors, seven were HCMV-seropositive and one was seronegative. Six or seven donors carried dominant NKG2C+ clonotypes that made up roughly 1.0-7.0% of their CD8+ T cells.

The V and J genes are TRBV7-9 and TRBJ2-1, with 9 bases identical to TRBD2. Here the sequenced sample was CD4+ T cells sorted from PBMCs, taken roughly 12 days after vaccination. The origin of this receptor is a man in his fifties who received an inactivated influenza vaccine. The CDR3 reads CASSPGLARYYSNEQFF. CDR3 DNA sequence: TGTGCCAGCAGCCCGGGACTAGCTCGTTATTACTCGAATGAGCAGTTCTTC.